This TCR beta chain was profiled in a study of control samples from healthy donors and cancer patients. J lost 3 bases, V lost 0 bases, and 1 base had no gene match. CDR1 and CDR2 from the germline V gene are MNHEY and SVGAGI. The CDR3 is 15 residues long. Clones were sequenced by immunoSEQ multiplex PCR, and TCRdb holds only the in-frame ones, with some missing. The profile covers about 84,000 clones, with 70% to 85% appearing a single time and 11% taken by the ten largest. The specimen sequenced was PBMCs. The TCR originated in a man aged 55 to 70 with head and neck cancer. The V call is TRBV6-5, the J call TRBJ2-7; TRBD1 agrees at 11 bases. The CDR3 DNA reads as TGTGCCAGCAGTTACTCCGGGACAGGGGGCTACGAGCAGTACTTC. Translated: CASSYSGTGGYEQYF.